The 15 T cell receptor beta chains in this list originate from one sample, sequenced in a study of CD8+ T cells in alopecia areata. Extracted RNA was reverse transcribed into cDNA, the sequencing template. TCRdb's copy holds only in-frame clones and misses some; the assay was immunoSEQ multiplex PCR. The profile shows 170,000 or so clones, roughly three fifths of them singletons. The treatment here: oral pan-JAK inhibitor, 5-10 mg twice daily. Specimen: CD8+ T cells sorted from blood, collected at week 24, from a patient treated with tofacitinib. These TCRs come from a human donor with alopecia areata.

The rearrangement joins TRBV29-1 to TRBJ2-5; TRBD1 matches 12 bases. Germline V lookup: CDR1 SQVTM, CDR2 ANQGSEA. This CDR3 has 14 residues. The J segment lost 5 bases and the V segment lost 5 bases, leaving 6 bases of the junction unmatched. CDR3: CSVRGQGARETQYF. In nucleotides, the CDR3 is TGCAGCGTTAGGGGACAGGGGGCGCGGGAGACCCAGTACTTC. The whole variable domain, remainder taken from reference TRBV29-1 and TRBJ2-5, is SAVISQKPSRDICQRGTSLTIQCQVDSQVTMMFWYRQQPGQSLTLIATANQGSEATYESGFVIDKFPISRPNLTFSTLTVSNMSPEDSSIYLCSVRGQGARETQYFGPGTRLLVL.

The chain uses TRBV5-1 and TRBJ2-5, with a tentative D call TRBD2 (5 bases). The V gene's germline CDR1 is SGHRS and CDR2 YFSETQ. The CDR3 has 13 residues. Trimming left V 5 bases short and J 4 bases short, with 12 bases between. CDR3 sequence reads: CASRRIARETQYF. CDR3 sequence (DNA): TGCGCCAGCAGAAGGATAGCGAGAGAGACCCAGTACTTC.

This clone was picked up a small number of times. The gene calls are TRBV5-1 and TRBJ1-5, with D perhaps matching TRBD1 (6 bases). CDR3 length: 15 amino acids. The V gene lost 0 bases and the J gene lost 1 base, with 8 bases spanning the gap. CDR1 is SGHRS and CDR2 is YFSETQ in the germline V gene. CDR3 loop: CASSLGTASNQPQHF. The CDR3, as DNA: TGCGCCAGCAGCTTGGGGACAGCCAGCAATCAGCCCCAGCATTTT.

This clone was picked up a small number of times. The V call is TRBV5-1, the J call TRBJ1-6; perhaps TRBD1 as D (6 bases). Germline assignment: CDR1 SGHRS and CDR2 YFSETQ. Trimming stripped 1 base from V and 9 bases from J, with 17 bases between. CDR3 length equals 16 residues. This chain's CDR3 is CASSLTTGRDRSPLHF. In DNA, the CDR3 is TGCGCCAGCAGCTTGACGACAGGACGAGACCGTTCACCCCTCCACTTT.

The chain combines TRBV4-1 with TRBJ2-1; 16 nucleotides align to TRBD2. This CDR3 spans 17 amino acids. V dropped 1 base and J dropped 7; count of bases not matched to a gene: 4. The germline V gene has CDR1 MGHRA and CDR2 YSYEKL. In nucleotides, the CDR3 is TGCGCCAGCAGCCAAGTTGGGACTAGCGGGGGGGCGAATGAGCAGTTCTTC. It encodes CASSQVGTSGGANEQFF.

The chain has TRBV7-2 and TRBJ2-7; D remains unclear. Trimming shortened V by 5 bases and J by 0 bases, and 8 bases separated the two germline ends. Germline CDR1 and CDR2: SGHTA and FQGNSA. This CDR3 spans 13 amino acids. The CDR3 loop is CASSPPDSYEQYF. CDR3 nucleotide sequence: TGTGCCAGCAGCCCGCCGGACTCCTACGAGCAGTACTTC.

The gene calls are TRBV30 and TRBJ1-1, with a tentative D call TRBD1 (6 bases). The CDR3 sequence is 11 residues long. Germline assignment: CDR1 GTSNPN and CDR2 SVGIG (reference sequence). Trimming took off 3 bases at V and 8 bases at J, with 10 bases between the two ends. The CDR3 protein is CAWRDRPEAFF. The DNA for the CDR3 is TGTGCCTGGAGGGACAGACCAGAAGCTTTCTTT.

The V gene is TRBV30, the J gene TRBJ2-7; 7 nucleotides agree with TRBD1. J was trimmed by 4 bases and V by 2 bases; bases with no gene match: 11. Germline V gene data show CDR1 as GTSNPN and CDR2 as SVGIG (reference sequence). The CDR3 is 15 amino acids. The CDR3 nucleotides read TGTGCCTGGAGTTGGTATCGAGGGGGCTGGTACGAGCAGTACTTC. Translating gives CAWSWYRGGWYEQYF.

The chain couples TRBV2 to TRBJ2-7; 7 bases line up with TRBD2. The CDR3 is 12 residues long. The J segment lost 2 bases and the V segment lost 10 bases, leaving 5 bases of the junction unmatched. CDR1 is SNHLY, CDR2 FYNNEI, per germline. CDR3 loop: CATLGGAYEQYF. The CDR3 coding sequence is TGTGCCACCCTGGGGGGGGCCTACGAGCAGTACTTC.

The V gene is TRBV10-3, the J gene TRBJ1-2; D remains ambiguous. CDR1 and CDR2 (germline): ENHRY, SYGVKD. With 2 bases removed from V and 3 bases from J, the gap between germline ends came to 13 bases. This CDR3 is 15 amino acids long. The CDR3 DNA sequence: TGTGCCATCAGTGAGGTTCCGGGTGGTGACTATGGCTACACCTTC. This sequence encodes CAISEVPGGDYGYTF.

This chain connects TRBV27 to TRBJ2-5, with D maybe TRBD2 (7 bases). The ends were cut back, 6 bases at V and 2 bases at J, with 16 bases in the middle. Looked up from germline, CDR1 is MNHEY and CDR2 is SMNVEV (reference sequence). CDR3 length: 15 amino acids. For the CDR3, the DNA is TGTGCCAGCAGCCACGGAGGGGGGGAACAAGAGACCCAGTACTTC. It is translated as CASSHGGGEQETQYF.

The chain is built from TRBV2 and TRBJ2-7, with D possibly matching TRBD1 (5 bases). Germline V gene lookup returns CDR1 SNHLY and CDR2 FYNNEI. Trimming stripped 10 bases from V and 5 bases from J, with 15 bases between. The CDR3 sequence is 12 residues long. CDR3 sequence (DNA): TGTGCCACTCAGGGTGGCTCGGACGAGCAGTACTTC. Translation gives CATQGGSDEQYF.

The genes are TRBV15 and TRBJ2-7, with 9 bases matching TRBD1. The CDR3 runs to 15 residues. CDR1 and CDR2 (germline): LNHNV, YYDKDF (reference sequence). V was clipped by 3 bases and J by 6 bases; unmatched bases: 9. In DNA form, the CDR3 reads TGTGCCACCAGCAGGAACAGGGGGCGCATGGGCGAGCAGTACTTC. It specifies CATSRNRGRMGEQYF.

The chain couples TRBV27 to TRBJ2-1, with D unresolved. V was cut by 0 bases and J by 0 bases, with 9 bases left in between. The CDR3 loop spans 16 amino acids. Germline CDR1 and CDR2: MNHEY and SMNVEV (reference sequence). This CDR3 is CASSLSGRSSYNEQFF. The CDR3 DNA is TGTGCCAGCAGTTTATCGGGCAGGAGCTCCTACAATGAGCAGTTCTTC.

V is TRBV15 and J is TRBJ1-2, with TRBD1 matching 7 bases. Germline CDR1 and CDR2: LNHNV and YYDKDF (reference sequence). V was pared by 5 bases and J by 8 bases, with 11 bases of the junction left unmatched. The CDR3 is 14 residues long. CDR3 amino acids: CATSGDREDRGYTF. Here the CDR3 DNA reads TGTGCCACCAGCGGGGACAGAGAGGACCGGGGCTACACCTTC.